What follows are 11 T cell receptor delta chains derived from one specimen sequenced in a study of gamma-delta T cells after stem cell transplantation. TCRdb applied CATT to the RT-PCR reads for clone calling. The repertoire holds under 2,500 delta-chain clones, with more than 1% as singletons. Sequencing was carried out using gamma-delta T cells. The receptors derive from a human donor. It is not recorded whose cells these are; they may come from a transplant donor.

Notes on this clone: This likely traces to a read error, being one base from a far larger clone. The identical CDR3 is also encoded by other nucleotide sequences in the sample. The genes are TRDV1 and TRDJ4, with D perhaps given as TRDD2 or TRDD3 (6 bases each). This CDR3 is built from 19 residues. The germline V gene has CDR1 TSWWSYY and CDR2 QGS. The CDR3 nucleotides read TGCGCTCTTGGGGAATTCCGACGGCCTTCCCCGGCCGGGGGACTACCCCTGATCTTT. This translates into CALGEFRRPSPAGGLPLIF.

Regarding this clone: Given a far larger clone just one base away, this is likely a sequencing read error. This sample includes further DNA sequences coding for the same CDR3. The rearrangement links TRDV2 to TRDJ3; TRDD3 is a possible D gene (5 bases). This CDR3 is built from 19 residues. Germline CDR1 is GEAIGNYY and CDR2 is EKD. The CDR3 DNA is TGTGCCTGCGACACGCCAAGCTCAACTGGTTCCTGGGACACCCGACAGATGTTTTTC. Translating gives CACDTPSSTGSWDTRQMFF.

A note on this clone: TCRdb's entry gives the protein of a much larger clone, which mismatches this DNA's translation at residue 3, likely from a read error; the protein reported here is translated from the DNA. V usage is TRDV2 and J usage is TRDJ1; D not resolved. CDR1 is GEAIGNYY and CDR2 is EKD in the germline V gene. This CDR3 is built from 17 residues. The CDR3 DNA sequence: TGTGCCTATGACAGTCTCAGATCCGAGGCCTACACCGATAAACTCATCTTT. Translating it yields CAYDSLRSEAYTDKLIF.

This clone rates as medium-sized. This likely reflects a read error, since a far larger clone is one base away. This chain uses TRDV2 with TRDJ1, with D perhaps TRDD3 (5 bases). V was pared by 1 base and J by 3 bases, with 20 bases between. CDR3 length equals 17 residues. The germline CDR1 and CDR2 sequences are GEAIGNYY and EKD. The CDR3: CACDTWAPDGGADKLIF. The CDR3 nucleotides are TGTGCCTGTGACACGTGGGCCCCCGACGGGGGGGCCGATAAACTCATCTTT.

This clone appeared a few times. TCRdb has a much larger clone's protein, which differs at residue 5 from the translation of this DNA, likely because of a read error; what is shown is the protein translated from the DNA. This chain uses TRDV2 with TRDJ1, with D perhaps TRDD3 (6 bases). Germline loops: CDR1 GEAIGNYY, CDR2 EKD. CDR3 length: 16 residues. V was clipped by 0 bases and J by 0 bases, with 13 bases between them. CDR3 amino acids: CACDTVSGEYTDKLIF. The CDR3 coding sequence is TGTGCCTGTGACACCGTTTCGGGGGAATACACCGATAAACTCATCTTT.

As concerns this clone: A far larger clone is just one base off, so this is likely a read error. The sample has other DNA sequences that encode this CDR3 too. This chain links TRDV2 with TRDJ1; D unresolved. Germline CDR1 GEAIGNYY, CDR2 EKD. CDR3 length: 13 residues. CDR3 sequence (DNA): TGTGCCTGTGACTCAATCGGCGCCGATAAGCTCATCTTT. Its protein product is CACDSIGADKLIF.

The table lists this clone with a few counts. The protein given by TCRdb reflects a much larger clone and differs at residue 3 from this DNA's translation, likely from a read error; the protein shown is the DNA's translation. CDR3 DNA: TGTGCCTGGGACACCCTGTCTGGGACTAACACCGATAAACTCATCTTT. Its translation: CAWDTLSGTNTDKLIF. The J gene is TRDJ1, the V gene TRDV2, with a weak D call TRDD3 (5 bases). The germline V gene encodes CDR1 GEAIGNYY and CDR2 EKD. The CDR3 runs 16 residues.

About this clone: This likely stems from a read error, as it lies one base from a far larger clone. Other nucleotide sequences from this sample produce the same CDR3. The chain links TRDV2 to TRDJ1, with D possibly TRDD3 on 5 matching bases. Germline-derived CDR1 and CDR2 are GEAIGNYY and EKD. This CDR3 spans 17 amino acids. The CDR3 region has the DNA TGTGCCTGTGACTCCGTGGGGTTCAAAGGTCTCGCCGACAAACTCATCTTT. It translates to CACDSVGFKGLADKLIF.

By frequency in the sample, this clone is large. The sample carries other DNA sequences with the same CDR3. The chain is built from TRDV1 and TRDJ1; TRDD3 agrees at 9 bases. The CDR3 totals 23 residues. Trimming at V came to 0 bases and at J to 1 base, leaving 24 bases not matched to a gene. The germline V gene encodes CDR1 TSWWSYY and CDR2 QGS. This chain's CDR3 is CALGELLEPSQRLGEVATDKLIF. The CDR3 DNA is TGTGCTCTTGGGGAACTCTTAGAGCCTTCTCAAAGACTGGGGGAGGTTGCCACCGATAAACTCATCTTT.

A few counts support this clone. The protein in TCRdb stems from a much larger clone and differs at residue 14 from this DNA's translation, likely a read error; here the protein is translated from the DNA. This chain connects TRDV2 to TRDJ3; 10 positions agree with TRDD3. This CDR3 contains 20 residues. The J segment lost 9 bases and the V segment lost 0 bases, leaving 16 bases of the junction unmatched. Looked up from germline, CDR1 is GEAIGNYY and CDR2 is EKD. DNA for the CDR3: TGTGCCTGTGACACCGTAATTTCCACGGTACTGGGGGATGGCACCCGACAGATGTTTTTC. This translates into CACDTVISTVLGDGTRQMFF.

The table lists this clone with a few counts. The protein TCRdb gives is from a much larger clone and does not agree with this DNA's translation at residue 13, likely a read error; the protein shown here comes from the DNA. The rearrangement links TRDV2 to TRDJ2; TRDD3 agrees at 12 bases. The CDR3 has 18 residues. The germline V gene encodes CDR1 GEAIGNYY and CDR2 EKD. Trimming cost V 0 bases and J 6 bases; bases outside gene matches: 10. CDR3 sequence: CACDTVLGDTLLAAQLFF. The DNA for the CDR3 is TGTGCCTGTGACACCGTCCTGGGGGATACGCTTCTGGCAGCACAACTCTTCTTT.